Listed below are T cell receptor beta chains from one sample, sequenced in a study of blood T cell repertoires in COVID-19. Libraries were prepared by immunoSEQ multiplex PCR; TCRdb keeps only in-frame clonotypes and omits some of them. The data contain about 62,000 clones, 80% to 90% of them seen just once; the ten biggest clones take up 15% to 20%. The sequencing sample was made of peripheral blood. The receptors come from a woman aged 55-69 years with COVID-19, enrolled during active disease. CDR3s include the opening cysteine and the closing phenylalanine or tryptophan. A D gene is named only where the DNA matches it firmly. Clone size, where shown, is once, few, many, or a class for clones that have expanded.

.	TRBD2	TRBJ2-7	TRBV5-3	TGTGCCAGGGAGGGAGGGCCCCCCTACGAGCAGTACTTC	CAREGGPPYEQYF
.	.	TRBJ1-4	TRBV30	TGTGCCTGGAGTTCAGGGGTAAATGAAAAACTGTTTTTT	CAWSSGVNEKLFF
.	.	TRBJ1-2	TRBV4-3	TGCGCCAGCAGCCAAGGGGCAGCTAACTATGGCTACACCTTC	CASSQGAANYGYTF
.	TRBD1	TRBJ2-7	TRBV6-2/TRBV6-3	TGTGCCAGCAGTCCCAGGGATCAGGGGGCCCTGTACGAGCAGTACTTC	CASSPRDQGALYEQYF
once	TRBD1	TRBJ2-5	TRBV5-6	TGTGCCAGCAGGGCGGGACAGGACATGAAGGGAGAGACCCAGTACTTC	CASRAGQDMKGETQYF
few	.	TRBJ1-2	TRBV4-2	TGTGCCAGCAGCCAAGGGGCAGTTCAGGACTATGGCTACACCTTC	CASSQGAVQDYGYTF
few	TRBD2	TRBJ2-7	TRBV28	TGTGCCAGCAGCACGACTAGCGTCTCCTACGAGCAGTACTTC	CASSTTSVSYEQYF
.	.	TRBJ1-1	TRBV3-1/TRBV3-2	TGTGCCAGCAGCCGCCAGGGGCGGAACACTGAAGCTTTCTTT	CASSRQGRNTEAFF
.	TRBD1	TRBJ1-5	TRBV6-5	TGTGCCAGCAGGCTCAGGGGGCAAGATAATCAGCCCCAGCATTTT	CASRLRGQDNQPQHF
once	.	TRBJ1-1	TRBV13	TGTGCCAGCAGCTTTAGTCCGGGGTACACTGAAGCTTTCTTT	CASSFSPGYTEAFF
few	.	TRBJ2-3	TRBV27	TGTGCCAGCAAACAGGGAGCAGATACGCAGTATTTT	CASKQGADTQYF
.	.	TRBJ1-2	TRBV4-2	TGTGCCAGCACGGGGGCGAACTATGGCTACACCTTC	CASTGANYGYTF
.	.	TRBJ1-1	TRBV6-5	TGTGCCAGCAGTTATTCGGACAGAGGAAGCACTGAAGCTTTCTTT	CASSYSDRGSTEAFF
.	TRBD1	TRBJ1-4	TRBV29-1	TGCAGCGCGACCGGGACAGGGGTAGAAAAACTGTTTTTT	CSATGTGVEKLFF
.	.	TRBJ1-1	TRBV27	TGTGCCAGCAGTGCGGCCAGGGGATCTGAAGCTTTCTTT	CASSAARGSEAFF
.	.	TRBJ2-4	TRBV11-2	TGTGCCAGCAGCTTAAAAGCTTCGAACATTCAGTACTTC	CASSLKASNIQYF
.	.	TRBJ2-7	TRBV15	TGTGCCACCACCGAAGAGGCGGGATCCTACGAGCAGTACTTC	CATTEEAGSYEQYF
.	.	TRBJ1-1	TRBV3-1/TRBV3-2	TGTGCCAGCAGCCAAGAAAGGAAAACAGGGGAAGCTTTCTTT	CASSQERKTGEAFF
.	.	TRBJ2-1	TRBV29-1	TGCAGCGTTTCCCGGACTTCCAATGAGCAGTTCTTC	CSVSRTSNEQFF
.	.	TRBJ2-7	TRBV6-6	TGTGCCAGCAGTCGATCTCAGGGAACTTACGAGCAGTACTTC	CASSRSQGTYEQYF
.	.	TRBJ1-1	TRBV7-2	TGTGCCAGCAGCCCCCCCCGGAACACTGAAGCTTTCTTT	CASSPPRNTEAFF
.	.	TRBJ2-7	TRBV24-1	TGTGCCACCAGTGACGCGCGGGACTCCTACGAGCAGTACTTC	CATSDARDSYEQYF
.	TRBD1	TRBJ1-1	TRBV6-5	TGTGCCAGCAGAAGACAGGGGGCGGAAGCTTTCTTT	CASRRQGAEAFF
.	TRBD1	TRBJ1-5	TRBV18	TGTGCCAGCTCACTAAAGGGGACAGGCGGGAGCAATCAGCCCCAGCATTTT	CASSLKGTGGSNQPQHF
.	.	TRBJ1-2	TRBV11-3	TGTGCCAGCAGCTTAGGGTCCGGGTCACAGGTGTCCTATGGCTACACCTTC	CASSLGSGSQVSYGYTF
.	.	TRBJ1-2	TRBV24-1	TGTGCCACCAGTGATCCCGGGAACAACTATGGCTACACCTTC	CATSDPGNNYGYTF
.	.	TRBJ1-5	TRBV2	TGTGCCAGCAGTGCCACAAGAAATCAGCCCCAGCATTTT	CASSATRNQPQHF
.	.	TRBJ1-2	TRBV7-9	TGTGCCAGCAGCTTAAACGACTGGGATGGCTACACCTTC	CASSLNDWDGYTF
.	TRBD1	TRBJ1-2	TRBV27	TGTGCCAGCAGCGGGGACAGGGCACCATCTAACTATGGCTACACCTTC	CASSGDRAPSNYGYTF
.	TRBD2	TRBJ2-1	TRBV6-4	TGTGCCAGCAGCTCTCTAGCGGGGGCCCTCAATGAGCAGTTCTTC	CASSSLAGALNEQFF
.	.	TRBJ1-1	TRBV5-1	TGCGCCAGCAGCTTGTTGCAACTTGTGGACACTGAAGCTTTCTTT	CASSLLQLVDTEAFF
.	.	TRBJ2-3	TRBV27	TGTGCCAGCAGTTTATCCACAGTTGTTAATACGCAGTATTTT	CASSLSTVVNTQYF
.	.	TRBJ2-7	TRBV20-1	TGCAGTGCTAGTGGCCGGGACTCACAGTACTTC	CSASGRDSQYF
once	TRBD1	TRBJ1-2	TRBV28	TGTGCCAGCAGCAAGGGGGCGACAGTTTCTCTTGGCTACACCTTC	CASSKGATVSLGYTF
.	TRBD2	TRBJ2-1	TRBV7-9	TGTGCCAGCAGCCCTCGACTAGCGGGAGGGCCAAGTGAGCAGTTCTTC	CASSPRLAGGPSEQFF
.	.	TRBJ2-7	TRBV13	TGTGCCAGCAGCTTTAGTCAGGGTGGGTACGAGCAGTACTTC	CASSFSQGGYEQYF
.	.	TRBJ1-5	TRBV7-2	TGTGCCAGCAGCCAAGTCGCACCCGCGTCTCGTCAGGCCCAGCATTTT	CASSQVAPASRQAQHF
.	.	TRBJ2-7	TRBV4-3	TGCGCCAGCAGCCAAGGGTGGCAGGCGGGCGGGTACGAGCAGTACTTC	CASSQGWQAGGYEQYF
.	TRBD1	TRBJ1-1	TRBV9	TGTGCCAGCAGCGTAGGGGACAGGGAGAACACTGAAGCTTTCTTT	CASSVGDRENTEAFF
once	TRBD1	TRBJ1-6	TRBV6-2/TRBV6-3	TGTGCCAGCAGTTACTCGTGGGCAGGGGGTTCACCCCTCCACTTT	CASSYSWAGGSPLHF
.	.	TRBJ2-7	TRBV5-8	TGTGCCAGCAGCTTGTTCTCCGACAGTTCTTACGAGCAGTACTTC	CASSLFSDSSYEQYF
.	.	TRBJ1-5	TRBV28	TGTGCCAGCAGCCTGGGGTGGGGGGATGGCAATCAGCCCCAGCATTTT	CASSLGWGDGNQPQHF
.	.	TRBJ2-2	TRBV19	TGTGCCAGTAGCCCAGTTGGGCTAGCCGTGAACACCGGGGAGCTGTTTTTT	CASSPVGLAVNTGELFF
.	.	TRBJ1-5	TRBV9	TGTGCCAGCAGCCGAATGGGAGGGGATCAGCCCCAGCATTTT	CASSRMGGDQPQHF
.	TRBD2	TRBJ2-7	TRBV9	TGTGCCAGCAGCAGGGGGACTAGCGGATACGAGCAGTACTTC	CASSRGTSGYEQYF
.	TRBD2	TRBJ2-1	TRBV3-1/TRBV3-2	TGTGCCAGCAAGAGCGGGATAGAGAATGAGCAGTTCTTC	CASKSGIENEQFF